Each of the 17 T cell receptor beta chains below was sequenced from the same sample in a study of blood T cell repertoires in COVID-19. The assay was immunoSEQ multiplex PCR, and TCRdb's table has in-frame clones only and misses some. The sample carries under 300,000 clones, 75% to 90% recorded once. The specimen sequenced was PBMCs or T cells enriched from blood (not recorded which). Receptors were obtained from a woman between 45 and 65 years old who had recovered from COVID-19.

The V call is TRBV9, the J call TRBJ2-1; maybe TRBD2 (6 bases). Germline V gene sequence: CDR1 SGDLS, CDR2 YYNGEE. The length of the CDR3 is 16 residues. With 2 bases removed from V and 1 base from J, the gap between germline ends came to 13 bases. The CDR3 nucleotides are TGTGCCAGCAGCGTGGCGGGATTCCAGTCCTACAATGAGCAGTTCTTC. It specifies CASSVAGFQSYNEQFF.

The count of this clone is one. This rearrangement joins TRBV7-9 to TRBJ2-2; maybe TRBD2 (6 bases). The CDR3 extends over 15 amino acids. Germline values: CDR1 SEHNR, CDR2 FQNEAQ (reference sequence). V lost 2 bases to trimming and J lost 4 bases, with 11 bases between them. Here the CDR3 DNA reads TGTGCCAGCAGCTTACTAGCGTCCAGCACCGGGGAGCTGTTTTTT. Encoded protein: CASSLLASSTGELFF.

The chain carries TRBV14 and TRBJ2-1; 11 bases map to TRBD2. V dropped 4 bases and J dropped 9; count of bases not matched to a gene: 8. The CDR3 sequence is 15 residues long. Germline V gene lookup returns CDR1 SGHDN and CDR2 FVKESK. The CDR3 protein is CASSRLTSGIIEQFF. The CDR3 DNA sequence: TGTGCCAGCAGCCGCCTGACTAGCGGGATAATTGAGCAGTTCTTC.

The chain carries TRBV4-1 and TRBJ1-2; 7 bases line up with TRBD1. The CDR3 consists of 15 residues. Germline-derived CDR1 and CDR2 are MGHRA and YSYEKL. V was pared by 5 bases and J by 3 bases, with 9 bases of the junction left unmatched. CDR3 residues: CASSAQGWADYGYTF. In nucleotides, the CDR3 is TGCGCCAGCAGCGCACAGGGGTGGGCTGACTATGGCTACACCTTC.

This chain uses TRBV6-2 or TRBV6-3 with TRBJ1-1; weak D call: TRBD1 (6 bases). Trimming took off 2 bases at V and 3 bases at J, with 10 bases between the two ends. Germline lookup yields CDR1 MNHEY and CDR2 SVGEGT. The CDR3 totals 14 residues. For the CDR3, the DNA is TGTGCCAGCAGTTACGGGGACACCCACACTGAAGCTTTCTTT. This encodes CASSYGDTHTEAFF.

This clone was seen more than once but under ten times. The chain links TRBV20-1 to TRBJ2-1; D unclear. CDR1 and CDR2 from the germline V gene are DFQATT and SNEGSKA (reference sequence). CDR3 length: 11 residues. V lost 3 bases, J lost 6 bases, and 6 bases lay in between. CDR3: CSASVGNEQFF. The CDR3 DNA reads TGCAGTGCTAGTGTCGGCAATGAGCAGTTCTTC.

The J gene is TRBJ1-2, the V gene TRBV20-1, with D uncertain. This CDR3 is 10 amino acids long. The V gene lost 7 bases and the J gene lost 8 bases, with 11 bases spanning the gap. Germline V CDR1 and CDR2: DFQATT, SNEGSKA (reference sequence). CDR3: CSVFLVGYTF. The CDR3 coding sequence is TGCAGTGTCTTTCTAGTCGGCTACACCTTC.

The chain carries TRBV5-1 and TRBJ1-1; unclear D gene. The V gene's germline CDR1 is SGHRS and CDR2 YFSETQ. V was shortened by 0 bases and J by 0 bases, with 9 bases between the two germline ends. This CDR3 comprises 15 residues. The CDR3 coding sequence is TGCGCCAGCAGCTTGGTTTCGGGATTGAACACTGAAGCTTTCTTT. This translates into CASSLVSGLNTEAFF. Full variable domain (outside the CDR3, taken from reference TRBV5-1 and TRBJ1-1): KAGVTQTPRYLIKTRGQQVTLSCSPISGHRSVSWYQQTPGQGLQFLFEYFSETQRNKGNFPGRFSGRQFSNSRSEMNVSTLELGDSALYLCASSLVSGLNTEAFFGQGTRLTVV.

This clone occurred once. The rearrangement joins TRBV3-1 (or the pseudogene TRBV3-2) to TRBJ2-2; D is possibly TRBD2 (8 bases). The germline V gene encodes CDR1 LGHDT and CDR2 YNNKEL (reference sequence). Deletions cut 3 bases from V and 2 bases from J, with 13 bases between. The CDR3 loop spans 16 amino acids. CDR3 amino acids: CASSHSGTVNTGELFF. Written as DNA, the CDR3 is TGTGCCAGCAGCCATAGCGGGACAGTCAACACCGGGGAGCTGTTTTTT.

This clone was counted once. The chain joins TRBV11-2 to TRBJ1-4; the D gene is possibly TRBD1 (6 bases). Germline CDR1 and CDR2: SGHAT and FQNNGV. Trimming pared 5 bases from V and 8 bases from J, leaving 24 bases between. The CDR3 has 17 amino acids. The CDR3 sequence: CASSPSAGAGVGEKLFF. CDR3 nucleotides: TGTGCCAGCAGCCCTAGTGCGGGGGCTGGTGTTGGAGAAAAACTGTTTTTT.

This chain joins TRBV11-3 and TRBJ2-1; D uncertain. Germline-derived CDR1 and CDR2 are SGHNT and YENEEA. V shed 0 bases and J shed 6 bases, with 6 bases lying between them. The CDR3 sequence is 13 residues long. DNA for the CDR3: TGTGCCAGCAGCTTAGAGTCCGGCAATGAGCAGTTCTTC. It specifies CASSLESGNEQFF.

The CDR3 loop reads CASSLNNNYGYTF. CDR3 DNA sequence: TGTGCCAGCAGCTTGAACAATAACTATGGCTACACCTTC. The chain is built from TRBV5-4 and TRBJ1-2; unclear D gene. V lost 1 base, J lost 1 base, and 5 bases lay in between. CDR1 SGHNT and CDR2 YYREEE come from the germline V gene (reference sequence). The CDR3 covers 13 residues.

This chain connects TRBV24-1 to TRBJ2-7, with 12 nucleotides matching TRBD2. With V trimmed by 6 bases and J by 0 bases, 5 bases remained unmatched. The CDR3 totals 16 residues. Germline V gene lookup returns CDR1 KGHDR and CDR2 SFDVKD. The CDR3 nucleotides read TGTGCCACCAGTCGGACTAGCGGGACTAGCTCCTACGAGCAGTACTTC. Protein: CATSRTSGTSSYEQYF.

The chain recombines TRBV19 with TRBJ2-1, with D uncertain. V gave up 7 bases and J gave up 4 bases, with 8 bases separating them. Germline assignment: CDR1 LNHDA and CDR2 SQIVND (reference sequence). This CDR3 is built from 12 residues. CDR3 in amino acids: CASMSGYNEQFF. CDR3 nucleotide sequence: TGTGCCAGTATGTCAGGTTACAATGAGCAGTTCTTC.

The rearrangement joins TRBV19 to TRBJ2-6; no reliable D call. With 3 bases removed from V and 0 bases from J, the gap between germline ends came to 9 bases. The CDR3 has 16 amino acids. Germline values: CDR1 LNHDA, CDR2 SQIVND (reference sequence). CDR3 amino acids: CASSIVRSSGANVLTF. The CDR3 nucleotides read TGTGCCAGTAGTATTGTTCGGAGCTCTGGGGCCAACGTCCTGACTTTC.

The rearrangement uses TRBV5-1 and TRBJ2-1; possibly TRBD2 for D (5 bases). The CDR3 has 15 amino acids. CDR1 is SGHRS and CDR2 is YFSETQ in the germline V gene. Trimming left V 0 bases short and J 2 bases short, with 9 bases between. The CDR3 loop is CASSLALATYNEQFF. For the CDR3, the DNA is TGCGCCAGCAGCTTGGCGTTAGCGACCTACAATGAGCAGTTCTTC.

V and J are TRBV5-6 and TRBJ1-4; 8 nucleotides agree with TRBD1. The germline gives CDR1 SGHDT, CDR2 YYEEEE. Trimming cost V 0 bases and J 4 bases; bases outside gene matches: 11. CDR3 length: 18 residues. The CDR3 loop is CASSLAVAGGADNEKLFF. CDR3 sequence (DNA): TGTGCCAGCAGCTTGGCCGTGGCAGGGGGCGCGGATAATGAAAAACTGTTTTTT.